This is a list of T cell receptor beta chains from one sample in a study of CD8 T cells in ankylosing spondylitis. TCRdb reprocessed the 5' RACE reads via MiXCR and lists one record per CDR3 protein. Of hundreds of thousands of distinct CDR3 sequences in the sample, 12% were seen once. The material sequenced was blood, either unsorted or a sorted T cell fraction (not recorded which). The receptors come from a male donor with ankylosing spondylitis. The CDR3 runs from the conserved cysteine through the conserved F or W. The D gene is left open where the match is weak. Clone size is given for some rows only: seen once, a few or many times, or a class if the clone is expanded.

J	size	V	D	DNA	CDR3
TRBJ2-1	NA	TRBV27	TRBD2	TGTGCCAGCAGTTTATACCTAGCGGGTAGCTACAATGAGCAGTTCTTC	CASSLYLAGSYNEQFF
TRBJ1-4	NA	TRBV20-1	TRBD1	TGCAGTGCTACGGTCGGGACAGGGAGGGAAAAACTGTTTTTT	CSATVGTGREKLFF
TRBJ2-1	many	TRBV10-3	NA	TGTGCCATCAGTCCCGGTATCAATGAGCAGTTCTTC	CAISPGINEQFF
TRBJ2-1	few	TRBV4-3	NA	TGCGCCAGCAGCCAAGGGTACCAGCTAAACAATGAGCAGTTCTTC	CASSQGYQLNNEQFF
TRBJ2-1	few	TRBV20-1	NA	TGCAGTGCTCCCCGGACGAGCCGTAGTGAGCAGTTCTTC	CSAPRTSRSEQFF
TRBJ1-2	many	TRBV6-5	NA	TGTGCCAGCAGTTACTCGACGGGTGCGGGGGGCTATGGCTACACCTTC	CASSYSTGAGGYGYTF
TRBJ2-7	few	TRBV7-9	NA	TGTGCCAGCAGCTTTTATAGCGGAAGGATTAGCTCCTACGAGCAGTACTTC	CASSFYSGRISSYEQYF
TRBJ2-1	few	TRBV24-1	TRBD2	TGTGCCACCAGTGATTCAGGACTAGCGGGCTCTACCTACAATGAGCAGTTCTTC	CATSDSGLAGSTYNEQFF
TRBJ2-7	NA	TRBV28	NA	TGTGCCAGCTCCCGGGACAAAGGCTTCTACGAGCAGTACTTC	CASSRDKGFYEQYF
TRBJ1-1	many	TRBV20-1	NA	TGCAGTCTCCAGGCAAACACTGAAGCTTTCTTT	CSLQANTEAFF
TRBJ1-2	NA	TRBV5-1	TRBD1	TGCGCCAGCAGCGGGGTACAGGGGAGCTACACCTTC	CASSGVQGSYTF
TRBJ2-7	few	TRBV7-8	TRBD1	TGTGCCAGCAGCCCCGGACAGGCGATCACACGGGGTTACGAGCAGTACTTC	CASSPGQAITRGYEQYF
TRBJ2-1	NA	TRBV7-2	NA	TGTGCCAGCAGCTTAGCTTCGGAAACCTACAATGAGCAGTTCTTC	CASSLASETYNEQFF
TRBJ1-4	once	TRBV6-1	NA	TGTGCCAGCAGTGATTCTGGGATTGTTAATGAAAAACTGTTTTTT	CASSDSGIVNEKLFF
TRBJ1-1	many	TRBV6-5	NA	TGTGCCAGCAGCAGGGCCACTGAAGCTTTCTTT	CASSRATEAFF
TRBJ2-5	NA	TRBV20-1	NA	TGCAGTGCATTAGGGACGTCCTTAGGGAAGACCCAGTACTTC	CSALGTSLGKTQYF
TRBJ2-1	few	TRBV10-1	TRBD2	TGCGCCTCATCCTCGGGTAATAGCGGGAGGGCCAGGGTAGATGAGCAGTTCTTC	CASSSGNSGRARVDEQFF
TRBJ2-5	NA	TRBV20-1	NA	TGCAGTGCTTGGGCGGTTGAGACCCAGTACTTC	CSAWAVETQYF
TRBJ2-2	many	TRBV5-8	TRBD1	TGTGCCAGCAGGCGGACAGGGGCCGGGGAGCTGTTTTTT	CASRRTGAGELFF
TRBJ1-1	NA	TRBV10-1	NA	TGCGCCAGCAGTGAGTCGAGGGGACGCGAAGCTTTCTTT	CASSESRGREAFF
TRBJ1-2	NA	TRBV4-3	NA	TGCGCCAGCAGCCAAAGGATGGGGATCGGCTACACCTTC	CASSQRMGIGYTF
TRBJ2-4	few	TRBV7-9	NA	TGTGCCAGCAGCTTATTTGAGGGAGCCTGGGCGAAAAACATTCAGTACTTC	CASSLFEGAWAKNIQYF
TRBJ2-7	NA	TRBV28	NA	TGTGCCAGCAGTTTAGGGCAGTCCGCCTCCTACGAGCAGTACTTC	CASSLGQSASYEQYF
TRBJ2-3	NA	TRBV5-1	NA	TGCGCCAGCAGCTTGGATGGCGGTAGCACAGATACGCAGTATTTT	CASSLDGGSTDTQYF
TRBJ1-1	NA	TRBV20-1	NA	TGCAGTGCTAGAGTAGGTAGGGGGTTGAACACTGAAGCTTTCTTT	CSARVGRGLNTEAFF
TRBJ2-7	many	TRBV6-5	TRBD2	TGTGCCAGCAGTTCCAGACTAGCGGGGGCCTACGAGCAGTACTTC	CASSSRLAGAYEQYF
TRBJ2-1	many	TRBV12-3/TRBV12-4	TRBD2	TGTGCCAGCAGTTTGTGGGGGACTAGCGGCTACAATGAGCAGTTCTTC	CASSLWGTSGYNEQFF
TRBJ1-1	NA	TRBV19	NA	TGTGCCAGTAGTATCCAGGGGACGTACACTGAAGCTTTCTTT	CASSIQGTYTEAFF
TRBJ2-6	NA	TRBV5-6	TRBD1	TGTGCCAGCAGCTTATGGACAGGGGCTGGGGCCAACGTCCTGACTTTC	CASSLWTGAGANVLTF
TRBJ1-5	few	TRBV20-1	TRBD1	TGCAGTGCCGCACGGGCAGGGGGCGGGCATCAGCCCCAGCATTTT	CSAARAGGGHQPQHF
TRBJ2-7	NA	TRBV28	NA	TGTGCCAGCAGTTTCCAGCAGTTGAGGAAGGGACGTCTTGACGAGCAGTACTTC	CASSFQQLRKGRLDEQYF
TRBJ1-6	few	TRBV18	TRBD1	TGTGCCAGCTCATGGGGACAGGGGGAATCACCCCTCCACTTT	CASSWGQGESPLHF
TRBJ2-5	NA	TRBV20-1	NA	TGCAGTGCCACTCTCACTGGAGAGACCCAGTACTTC	CSATLTGETQYF
TRBJ2-7	few	TRBV7-2	NA	TGTGCCAGCAGCTTTCGGACTGGCGGGATGGGGGAGCAGTACTTC	CASSFRTGGMGEQYF
TRBJ2-7	NA	TRBV10-3	NA	TGTGCCATCAGTGAGCAGGGCCAATACGAGCAGTACTTC	CAISEQGQYEQYF
TRBJ2-2	NA	TRBV20-1	TRBD2	TGCAGTGTTCCCGGACTAGCGAGGGGCACCGGGGAGCTGTTTTTT	CSVPGLARGTGELFF
TRBJ1-4	NA	TRBV5-6	NA	TGTGCCAGCAGCATTGGAGCACCTAATGAAAAACTGTTTTTT	CASSIGAPNEKLFF
TRBJ1-1	few	TRBV12-3/TRBV12-4	NA	TGTGCCAGCAGTTTCTTGACAGGTGAGAACACTGAAGCTTTCTTT	CASSFLTGENTEAFF
TRBJ1-3	many	TRBV12-3/TRBV12-4	NA	TGTGCCAGCACCCCTTCGGCAGTCTCTGGAAACACCATATATTTT	CASTPSAVSGNTIYF
TRBJ1-3	few	TRBV7-9	NA	TGTGCCAGCAGCCCACAGGGATACTCTGGAAACACCATATATTTT	CASSPQGYSGNTIYF
TRBJ2-6	NA	TRBV4-2	NA	TGTGCCAGCAGCCAAGAAAAATACTCTGGGGCCAACGTCCTGACTTTC	CASSQEKYSGANVLTF
TRBJ2-1	NA	TRBV4-2	TRBD2	TGTGCCAGCAGCCAAGGGACTAGCGGTGACAATGAGCAGTTCTTC	CASSQGTSGDNEQFF
TRBJ2-3	NA	TRBV19	TRBD1	TGTGCCACTCAGCACAGGGGGAGCACAGATACGCAGTATTTT	CATQHRGSTDTQYF
TRBJ1-2	few	TRBV15	TRBD1	TGTGCCACCAGCAGAGATGCAGGGACAGGGTTCGGCTACACCTTC	CATSRDAGTGFGYTF
TRBJ2-2	NA	TRBV7-8	TRBD2	TGTGCCAGCAGCTTAGGACTAGCGGGGGGTGTAAACACCGGGGAGCTGTTTTTT	CASSLGLAGGVNTGELFF
TRBJ2-1	NA	TRBV6-6	TRBD2	TGTGCCAGCAGGCCAGCGGGAGTTGAGCAGTTCTTC	CASRPAGVEQFF
TRBJ2-1	NA	TRBV4-2	TRBD1	TGTGCCAGCAGCCAAGAAGGGGGACAGGGCTCCTACAATGAGCAGTTCTTC	CASSQEGGQGSYNEQFF
TRBJ2-7	NA	TRBV6-2/TRBV6-3	TRBD1	TGTGCCAGCCGCCTGAAGGGACAGGGAAGATACGAGCAGTACTTC	CASRLKGQGRYEQYF
TRBJ2-7	NA	TRBV7-9	NA	TGTGCCAGCAGCCCCTTCGGGGTATACAGATCCTACGAGCAGTACTTC	CASSPFGVYRSYEQYF
TRBJ2-5	few	TRBV20-1	TRBD2	TGCAGTGCGTGGACTAGTGGGACCCAGTACTTC	CSAWTSGTQYF
TRBJ1-2	many	TRBV29-1	NA	TGCAGCGTTGAAGATCCGTCTACAGTCGGCGGCTACACCTTC	CSVEDPSTVGGYTF